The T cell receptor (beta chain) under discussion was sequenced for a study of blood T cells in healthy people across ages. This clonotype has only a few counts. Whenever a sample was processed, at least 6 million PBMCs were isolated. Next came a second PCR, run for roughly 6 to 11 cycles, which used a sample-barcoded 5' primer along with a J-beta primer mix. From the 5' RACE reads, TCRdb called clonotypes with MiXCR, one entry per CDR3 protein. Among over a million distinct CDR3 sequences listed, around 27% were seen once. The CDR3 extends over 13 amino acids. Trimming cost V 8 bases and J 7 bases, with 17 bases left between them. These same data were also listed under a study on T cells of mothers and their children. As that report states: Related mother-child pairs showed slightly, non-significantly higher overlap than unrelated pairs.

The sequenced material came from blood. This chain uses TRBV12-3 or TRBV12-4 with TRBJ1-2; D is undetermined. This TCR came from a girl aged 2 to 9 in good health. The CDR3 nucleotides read TGTGCCAGCCAACCGGGTCTGGGTGGTGGCTACACCTTC. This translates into CASQPGLGGGYTF.